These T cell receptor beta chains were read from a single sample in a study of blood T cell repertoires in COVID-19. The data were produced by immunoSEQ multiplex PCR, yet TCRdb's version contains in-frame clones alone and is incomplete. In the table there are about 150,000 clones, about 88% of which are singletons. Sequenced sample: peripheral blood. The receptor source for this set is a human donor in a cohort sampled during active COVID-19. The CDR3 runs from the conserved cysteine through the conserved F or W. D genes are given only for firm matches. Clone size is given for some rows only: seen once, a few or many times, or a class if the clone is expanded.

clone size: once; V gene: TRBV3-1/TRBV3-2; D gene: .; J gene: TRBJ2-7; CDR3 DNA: TGTGCCAGCAGCCATACGACTAGTCTCTACGAGCAGTACTTC; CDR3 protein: CASSHTTSLYEQYF
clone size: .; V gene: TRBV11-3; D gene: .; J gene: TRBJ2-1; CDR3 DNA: TGTGCCAGCAGCCTGGGGGGTAGAGATGAGCAGTTCTTC; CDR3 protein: CASSLGGRDEQFF
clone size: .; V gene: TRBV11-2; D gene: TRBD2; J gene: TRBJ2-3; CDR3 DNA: TGTGCCAGCAGCTCGCTCGGGACTAGAAACACAGATACGCAGTATTTT; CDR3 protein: CASSSLGTRNTDTQYF
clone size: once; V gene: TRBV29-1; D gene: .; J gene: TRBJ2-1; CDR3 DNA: TGCAGCGCCACTTTAGCCTACAATGAGCAGTTCTTC; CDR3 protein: CSATLAYNEQFF
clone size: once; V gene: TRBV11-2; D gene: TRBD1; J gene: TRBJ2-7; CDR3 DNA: TGTGCCAGCAGTCAAGACAGGGGGACCTACGAGCAGTACTTC; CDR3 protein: CASSQDRGTYEQYF
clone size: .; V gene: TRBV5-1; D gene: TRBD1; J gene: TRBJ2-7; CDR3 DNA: TGCGCCAGCAGCCAACAGACAGGGGGCGTCGGGGAGCAGTACTTC; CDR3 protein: CASSQQTGGVGEQYF
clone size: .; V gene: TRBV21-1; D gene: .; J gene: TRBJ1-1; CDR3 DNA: TGTGCCAGCAGCAATCCCGGGGGGAACACTGAAGCTTTCTTT; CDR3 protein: CASSNPGGNTEAFF
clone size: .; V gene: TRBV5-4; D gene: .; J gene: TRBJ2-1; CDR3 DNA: TGTGCCAGCAGCTTGGTGGCGGCCGCGTACAATGAGCAGTTCTTC; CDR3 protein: CASSLVAAAYNEQFF
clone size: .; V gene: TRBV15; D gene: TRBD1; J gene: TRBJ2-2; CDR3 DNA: TGTGCCACCACTACACGGACAGGGGTTGTCACCGGGGAGCTGTTTTTT; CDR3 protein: CATTTRTGVVTGELFF
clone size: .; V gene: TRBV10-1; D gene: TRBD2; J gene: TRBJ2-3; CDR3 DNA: TGCGCCAGCCGCCCGATAGTGCGGTGGACTAGCGGACGGGGGAGCACAGATACGCAGTATTTT; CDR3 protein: CASRPIVRWTSGRGSTDTQYF
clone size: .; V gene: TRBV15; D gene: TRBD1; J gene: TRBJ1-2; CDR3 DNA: TGTGCCACCAGCTTACAGGGGAATCGGGGCTACACCTTC; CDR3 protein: CATSLQGNRGYTF
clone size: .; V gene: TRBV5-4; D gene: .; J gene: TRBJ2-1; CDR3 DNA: TGTGCCAGCAGCAATGCGGGACGCTCCTCATCCTACAATGAGCAGTTCTTC; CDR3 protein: CASSNAGRSSSYNEQFF
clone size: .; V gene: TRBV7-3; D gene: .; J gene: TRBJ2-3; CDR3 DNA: TGTGCCAGCAGCTACTCTGGCACAGATACGCAGTATTTT; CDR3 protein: CASSYSGTDTQYF
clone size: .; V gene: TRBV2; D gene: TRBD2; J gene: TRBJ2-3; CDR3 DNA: TGTGCCAGCAGTGGACTAGCGGGGGGAGGCACAGATACGCAGTATTTT; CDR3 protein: CASSGLAGGGTDTQYF
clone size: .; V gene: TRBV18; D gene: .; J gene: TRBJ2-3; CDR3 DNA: TGTGCCAGCTCACCACAGGAGGGGGCAGAAGATACGCAGTATTTT; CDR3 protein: CASSPQEGAEDTQYF
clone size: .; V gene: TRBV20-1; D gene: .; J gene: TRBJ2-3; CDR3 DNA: TGCAGTGCTAGTCTCCGGAGGTCAGATACGCAGTATTTT; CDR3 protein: CSASLRRSDTQYF
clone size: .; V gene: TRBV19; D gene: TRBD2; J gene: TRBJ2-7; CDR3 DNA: TGTGCCAGTAGTATACCGCTAGCGGGAGGGTCCCACGAGCAGTACTTC; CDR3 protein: CASSIPLAGGSHEQYF
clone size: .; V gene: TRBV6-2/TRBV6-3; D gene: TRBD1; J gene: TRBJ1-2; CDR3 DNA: TGTGCCAGCAGCGACCTAATAATCATGGGACAGGGGGCGGACGGCTACACCTTC; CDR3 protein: CASSDLIIMGQGADGYTF
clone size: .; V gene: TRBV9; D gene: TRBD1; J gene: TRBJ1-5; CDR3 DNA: TGTGCCAGCAGCCCAGGACAGGGTGGGCAGCCCCAGCATTTT; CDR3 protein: CASSPGQGGQPQHF
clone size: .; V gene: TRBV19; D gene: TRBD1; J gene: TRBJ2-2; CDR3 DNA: TGTGCCAGTATCCTTCGACAGGGTGGGGACACCGGGGAGCTGTTTTTT; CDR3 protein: CASILRQGGDTGELFF
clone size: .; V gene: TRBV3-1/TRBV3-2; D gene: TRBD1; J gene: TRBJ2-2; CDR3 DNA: TGTGCCAGCAGCCCTCCCGGGACAGGGGACACCGGGGAGCTGTTTTTT; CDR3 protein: CASSPPGTGDTGELFF
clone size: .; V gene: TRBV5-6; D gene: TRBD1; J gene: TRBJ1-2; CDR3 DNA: TGTGCCAGCAGCTTATCCGGGACAGGGGGAGGCTATGGCTACACCTTC; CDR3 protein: CASSLSGTGGGYGYTF
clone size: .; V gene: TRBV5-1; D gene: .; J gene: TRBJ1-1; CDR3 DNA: TGCGCCAGCAGCTTGGGGGTACATATCAGGTCCACTGAAGCTTTCTTT; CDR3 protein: CASSLGVHIRSTEAFF
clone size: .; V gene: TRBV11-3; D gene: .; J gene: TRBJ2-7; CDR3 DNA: TGTGCCAGCAGCTTAGCGGCAGGGACCTACGAGCAGTACTTC; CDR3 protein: CASSLAAGTYEQYF
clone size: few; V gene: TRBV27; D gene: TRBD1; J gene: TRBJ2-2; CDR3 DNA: TGTGCCAGCAGTTTGAGGGGGCTCACCACCGGGGAGCTGTTTTTT; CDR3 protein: CASSLRGLTTGELFF
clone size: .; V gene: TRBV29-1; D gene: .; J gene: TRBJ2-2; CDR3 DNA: TGCAGCGTTGATACCCCCGTGGCTAGCTGGTGCGGGGAGCTGTTTTTT; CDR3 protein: CSVDTPVASWCGELFF
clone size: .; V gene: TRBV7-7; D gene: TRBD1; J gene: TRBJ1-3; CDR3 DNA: TGTGCTAGCAGCTTAGCGCCGGGACAGGGAGCTGGAAACACCATATATTTT; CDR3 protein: CASSLAPGQGAGNTIYF
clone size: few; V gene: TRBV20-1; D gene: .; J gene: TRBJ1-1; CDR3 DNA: TGCAGTCTGTTTAACACTGAAGCTTTCTTT; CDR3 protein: CSLFNTEAFF
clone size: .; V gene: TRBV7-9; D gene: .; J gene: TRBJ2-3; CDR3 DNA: TGTGCCAGCAGCAACCGACGCGGGACAGCAGATACGCAGTATTTT; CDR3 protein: CASSNRRGTADTQYF
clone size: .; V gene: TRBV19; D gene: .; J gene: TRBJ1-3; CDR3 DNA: TGTGCCAGTAGTATCGGCGGCTACTCTGGAAACACCATATATTTT; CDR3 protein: CASSIGGYSGNTIYF
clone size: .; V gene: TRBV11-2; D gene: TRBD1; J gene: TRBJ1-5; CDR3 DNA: TGTGCCAGCAGCTTAGATGGGGCAGGGGGTCTGAATCAGCCCCAGCATTTT; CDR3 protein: CASSLDGAGGLNQPQHF
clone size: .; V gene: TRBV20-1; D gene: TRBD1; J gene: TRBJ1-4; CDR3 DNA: TGCAGTGCTAGGGCTGACAGGGGACTGTTTTTT; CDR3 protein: CSARADRGLFF
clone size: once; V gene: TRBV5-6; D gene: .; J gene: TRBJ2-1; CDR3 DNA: TGTGCCAGCAGCTTGTCAGATGAGCAGTTCTTC; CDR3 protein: CASSLSDEQFF
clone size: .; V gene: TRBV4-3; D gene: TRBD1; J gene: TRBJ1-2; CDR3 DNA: TGCGCCAGCAGCACACGACAGGGGACCTATGGCTACACCTTC; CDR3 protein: CASSTRQGTYGYTF
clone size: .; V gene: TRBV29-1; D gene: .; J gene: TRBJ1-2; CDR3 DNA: TGCAGCGTCGAGGGGGTAGGGGACGCTAACTATGGCTACACCTTC; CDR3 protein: CSVEGVGDANYGYTF
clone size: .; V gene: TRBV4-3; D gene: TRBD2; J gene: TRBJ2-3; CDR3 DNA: TGCGCCAGCAGCCAAGCTCTAGCGGGAGAATCAGATACGCAGTATTTT; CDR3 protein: CASSQALAGESDTQYF
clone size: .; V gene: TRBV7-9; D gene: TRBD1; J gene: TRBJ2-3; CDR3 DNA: TGTGCCAGCAGCCCCGGGACAGGGTTCACAGATACGCAGTATTTT; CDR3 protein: CASSPGTGFTDTQYF
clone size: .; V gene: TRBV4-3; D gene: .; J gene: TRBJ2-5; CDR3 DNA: TGCGCCAGCAGCCCCGTAACTAGCAGGGAAGAGACCCAGTACTTC; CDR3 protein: CASSPVTSREETQYF
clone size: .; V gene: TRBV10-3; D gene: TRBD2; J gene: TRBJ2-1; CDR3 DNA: TGTGCCATCAGTCAGCGGGACTCCTACAATGAGCAGTTCTTC; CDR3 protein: CAISQRDSYNEQFF
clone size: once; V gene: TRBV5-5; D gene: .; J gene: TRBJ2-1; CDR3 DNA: TGTGCCAGCAGCCGAGACAGCCTCCCTGGCAATGAGCAGTTCTTC; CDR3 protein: CASSRDSLPGNEQFF
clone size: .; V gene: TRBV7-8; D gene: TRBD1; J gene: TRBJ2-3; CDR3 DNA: TGTGCCAGCAGCCTATGGGGGGACAGGACAGATACGCAGTATTTT; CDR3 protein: CASSLWGDRTDTQYF
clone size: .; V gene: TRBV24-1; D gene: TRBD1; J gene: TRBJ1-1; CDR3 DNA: TGTGCCACCAGTGATCCCGACAGGGGGAACACTGAAGCTTTCTTT; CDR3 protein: CATSDPDRGNTEAFF
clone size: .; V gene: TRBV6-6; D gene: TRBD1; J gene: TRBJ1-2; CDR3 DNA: TGTGCCAGCACCGAGCAGGGGGCGGTGTATGGCTACACCTTC; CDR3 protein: CASTEQGAVYGYTF
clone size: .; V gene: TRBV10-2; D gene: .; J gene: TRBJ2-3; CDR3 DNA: TGCGCCAGCACTCCCGCGGCCCTCACAGATACGCAGTATTTT; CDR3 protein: CASTPAALTDTQYF
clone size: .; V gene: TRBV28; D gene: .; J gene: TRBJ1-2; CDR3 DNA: TGTGCCAGCGGGCCCATAGCTAACTATGGCTACACCTTC; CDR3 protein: CASGPIANYGYTF
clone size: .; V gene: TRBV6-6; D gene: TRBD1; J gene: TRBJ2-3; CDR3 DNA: TGTGCCAGCAAGGGGGGACAGGGCACAGATACGCAGTATTTT; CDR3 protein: CASKGGQGTDTQYF
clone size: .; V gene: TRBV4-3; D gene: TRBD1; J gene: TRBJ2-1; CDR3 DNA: TGCGCCAGCAGCCCCCGGGACAGGGACTACAATGAGCAGTTCTTC; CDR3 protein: CASSPRDRDYNEQFF
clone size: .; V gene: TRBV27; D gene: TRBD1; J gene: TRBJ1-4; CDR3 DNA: TGTGCCAGCTGTCGGGTACAGGGGGTAATAGGTGAAAAACTGTTTTTT; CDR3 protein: CASCRVQGVIGEKLFF
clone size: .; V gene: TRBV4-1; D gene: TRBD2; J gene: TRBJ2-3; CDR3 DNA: TGCGCCAGCAGCCGAGGGGGCGGGAGGGGCACAGATACGCAGTATTTT; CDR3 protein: CASSRGGGRGTDTQYF
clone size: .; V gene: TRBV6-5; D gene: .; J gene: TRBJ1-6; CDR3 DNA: TGTGCCAGCAGTTACTCCAGACGGGATAATTCACCCCTCCACTTT; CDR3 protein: CASSYSRRDNSPLHF
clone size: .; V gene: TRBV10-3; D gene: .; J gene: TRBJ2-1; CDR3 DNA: TGTGCCATCAGTACCGGACAGTCCAATGAGCAGTTCTTC; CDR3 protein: CAISTGQSNEQFF